This section outlines one T cell receptor beta chain sequence together with its context. This sample stems from a study of blood T cell repertoires in COVID-19. Across the whole study: Donors in the United States, Italy and Spain gave samples during acute or convalescent COVID-19. The cDNA or gDNA used as material had been derived from T cells, B-cell-depleted T cells, or PBMCs.

Patients from Seattle were sampled longitudinally, starting during active infection. There are 15 residues in the CDR3. Looked up from germline, CDR1 is LNHDA and CDR2 is SQIVND (reference sequence). V lost 1 base and J 2 bases, leaving 12 bases between the germline ends. In the original processing: Counts of nucleated cells, estimated from reference gene primer amplification, were obtained. The assay was immunoSEQ multiplex PCR, and TCRdb's table has in-frame clones only and misses some. V and J calls and clone size are given by that table; D and trimming were obtained from the DNA. The repertoire holds about 130,000 clones, with about four fifths as singletons.

The receptor comes from a woman in her seventies with COVID-19, enrolled during active disease. Sequenced input: peripheral blood. The chain links TRBV19 to TRBJ2-7; D is possibly TRBD1 (5 bases). In DNA form, the CDR3 reads TGTGCCAGTAGTATAGTGTCTCCAGGGCCCTACGAGCAGTACTTC. Its translation is CASSIVSPGPYEQYF. The full variable domain, with the rest looked up from reference TRBV19 and TRBJ2-7, is DGGITQSPKYLFRKEGQNVTLSCEQNLNHDAMYWYRQDPGQGLRLIYYSQIVNDFQKGDIAEGYSVSREKKESFPLTVTSAQKNPTAFYLCASSIVSPGPYEQYFGPGTRLTVT.